The rows below give T cell receptor beta chains drawn from one sample of a study of blood T cell repertoires in COVID-19. Measured with immunoSEQ multiplex PCR; TCRdb has only the in-frame clones, and not every one. The sample carries some 220,000 clones, 65% to 85% recorded once. Source material: peripheral blood. The origin of the receptors is a woman younger than 45 with COVID-19, enrolled during active disease. CDR3s include the opening cysteine and the closing phenylalanine or tryptophan. Fields, in order: D gene, V gene, clone size, J gene, CDR3 DNA, CDR3 protein. D genes are given only for firm matches. Size values are once, few and many counts, or a class for expanded clones, and some rows have none.

TRBD1	TRBV27	NA	TRBJ1-4	TGTGCCAGCAGTTTCAAGGACAGGGGCCCTAATGAAAAACTGTTTTTT	CASSFKDRGPNEKLFF
NA	TRBV7-9	NA	TRBJ1-6	TGTGCCAGCAGCCCCCAGGGGACGGGGTATAATTCACCCCTCCACTTT	CASSPQGTGYNSPLHF
NA	TRBV6-1	NA	TRBJ1-2	TGTGCCAGCAGTGAACCCCGGGGGGCAACGCATGGCTACACCTTC	CASSEPRGATHGYTF
TRBD2	TRBV7-2	NA	TRBJ2-2	TGTGCCAGCAGCTCCGGGACTAGCAGACTCACCGGGGAGCTGTTTTTT	CASSSGTSRLTGELFF
TRBD2	TRBV4-3	NA	TRBJ2-5	TGCGCCAGCAGCCAAGATAATCTAGCGGGGGGCGGGACCCAGTACTTC	CASSQDNLAGGGTQYF
NA	TRBV5-4	NA	TRBJ1-6	TGTGCCAGCAGCTTGGCCGGGGGGGGAGGGAATTCACCCCTCCACTTT	CASSLAGGGGNSPLHF
NA	TRBV15	NA	TRBJ1-1	TGTGCCACCAGCAGAGTTGTAGCCTATGAAGCTTTCTTT	CATSRVVAYEAFF
NA	TRBV7-9	once	TRBJ1-5	TGTGCCAGCAGCCACATCGACTTTAATCAGCCCCAGCATTTT	CASSHIDFNQPQHF
NA	TRBV6-2/TRBV6-3	NA	TRBJ2-2	TGTGCCAGCAGTTACGACGGGGGTTCTGGGGAGCTGTTTTTT	CASSYDGGSGELFF
NA	TRBV9	NA	TRBJ2-3	TGTGCCAGCAGCGTAGGTTCGTCAGATACGCAGTATTTT	CASSVGSSDTQYF
TRBD1	TRBV19	NA	TRBJ1-6	TGTGCCAGTAGTCCAGGACAGGGGTGGAATTCACCCCTCCACTTT	CASSPGQGWNSPLHF
TRBD1	TRBV7-9	few	TRBJ1-1	TGTGCCAGCAGCAGGGACAGATGGGGCATGAACACTGAAGCTTTCTTT	CASSRDRWGMNTEAFF
TRBD1	TRBV7-9	once	TRBJ1-6	TGTGCCAGCAGCGCCCCGGGACAGGGGACTTCACCCCTCCACTTT	CASSAPGQGTSPLHF
NA	TRBV19	NA	TRBJ2-3	TGTGCCAGTAGTAATACTCCTCTGAAGCCGAGGGACACAGATACGCAGTATTTT	CASSNTPLKPRDTDTQYF
TRBD1	TRBV6-6	NA	TRBJ1-4	TGTGCCAGCAGCCGAAACCACCCGGGACAGGGGGCGATAATGTCTGAAAAACTGTTTTTT	CASSRNHPGQGAIMSEKLFF
NA	TRBV2	NA	TRBJ2-5	TGTGCCAGCAGTGGAAGGCGGCAAGAGACCCAGTACTTC	CASSGRRQETQYF
NA	TRBV7-2	NA	TRBJ2-7	TGTGCCAGCAGCTCTTCGGAGGCCCACCCTACGGGTCAGTACTTC	CASSSSEAHPTGQYF
NA	TRBV5-1	NA	TRBJ1-2	TGCGCCAGCAGAAACAGGGACGGGACATATGGCTACACCTTC	CASRNRDGTYGYTF
TRBD2	TRBV6-5	NA	TRBJ2-1	TGTGCCAGCACCGCTCGACTAGCCAATGAGCAGTTCTTC	CASTARLANEQFF
NA	TRBV19	NA	TRBJ1-3	TGTGCCAGTAGTCTAAACATTCAGGGAACTCCTGGAAACACCATATATTTT	CASSLNIQGTPGNTIYF
NA	TRBV7-2	NA	TRBJ2-3	TGTGCCAGCAGCCGCCAACGGGGAGATACGCAGTATTTT	CASSRQRGDTQYF
TRBD1	TRBV30	NA	TRBJ1-5	TGTGCCTGGAGTGTTCCAGGGGGCCATCAGCCCCAGCATTTT	CAWSVPGGHQPQHF
NA	TRBV24-1	NA	TRBJ2-1	TGTGCCACCAGTGATTCCCTGGACTCCTCCTACAATGAGCAGTTCTTC	CATSDSLDSSYNEQFF
NA	TRBV6-2/TRBV6-3	NA	TRBJ1-6	TGTGCCAGCAGTGAGGGATCACCCCTCCACTTT	CASSEGSPLHF
TRBD1	TRBV5-1	NA	TRBJ2-7	TGCGCCAGCAGCAAAGACAGGGTGGCTTTCGAGCAGTACTTC	CASSKDRVAFEQYF
TRBD1	TRBV7-3	NA	TRBJ2-5	TGTGCCAGCAGCTTAAGGACAGGACAGGGCCAAGAGACCCAGTACTTC	CASSLRTGQGQETQYF
TRBD2	TRBV19	NA	TRBJ2-5	TGTGCCAGTAGTATAGACTTCAGCGGGACTAGCGGGAGCAAGACCCAGTACTTC	CASSIDFSGTSGSKTQYF
NA	TRBV9	NA	TRBJ2-1	TGTGCCAGCAGCGCAAATTACAATGAGCAGTTCTTC	CASSANYNEQFF
NA	TRBV7-6	few	TRBJ1-2	TGTGCCAGCAGCGGGGGGGGGTTTATAGATGGCTACACCTTC	CASSGGGFIDGYTF
NA	TRBV15	NA	TRBJ1-3	TGTGCCACCAGCAGAGATCTAGCGGCCTCGGGGAACACCATATATTTT	CATSRDLAASGNTIYF
NA	TRBV6-2/TRBV6-3	NA	TRBJ1-1	TGTGCCAGCAGCGGGCGGACACGCATGGCGGTTGCTGAAGCTTTCTTT	CASSGRTRMAVAEAFF
TRBD1	TRBV7-3	NA	TRBJ1-1	TGTGCCAGCAGCTTGGACAGGTTCACTGAAGCTTTCTTT	CASSLDRFTEAFF
NA	TRBV27	NA	TRBJ2-5	TGTGCCAGCAGTCCAGCTGGGGGGAATCAAGAGACCCAGTACTTC	CASSPAGGNQETQYF
TRBD1	TRBV27	NA	TRBJ2-2	TGTGCCAGCAGCTTTTCGAACAGGGGGTACACCGGGGAGCTGTTTTTT	CASSFSNRGYTGELFF